This T cell receptor beta chain is drawn from a study of blood T cell repertoires in COVID-19 (dated by TCRdb to 2018 to 2020). Background for the entire study: Samples covering the acute and convalescent phases of COVID-19 were provided by collaborators in the United States, Italy and Spain. Where available, HLA class I and class II types were taken from metadata supplied by the sample provider and were not determined by assay-based typing. Sample metadata almost always included a de-identified subject ID, COVID-19 status, age in years and sex. Subjects who had been exposed to COVID-19, were actively infected with it, or had recovered from it provided the deeply sampled blood TCRbeta repertoires that made up the dataset. The samples were drawn from two sources: the first 160 participants of the ongoing ImmuneRACE study, and some 1,300 subjects contributed by 6 global collaborators. The repertoires were released in a freely available public database intended as a resource for research on the immune response to SARS-CoV-2. The prospective study material was composed of cDNA or gDNA derived from T cells, B-cell-depleted T cells, or PBMCs. Beyond this particular receptor, the publication reports: Clinical and demographic metadata were provided uncurated, with the amount varying by source and participant.

TCRbeta CDR3 regions were amplified from genomic DNA by means of the immunoSEQ Assay, a bias-controlled multiplex PCR. As for how the authors treated the data: Within the assay, amplification of reference gene primers was used to estimate how many nucleated cells each sample contained. Sequence reads were collapsed and filtered to measure the absolute abundance of every unique TCRbeta CDR3 rearrangement. Productive Simpson clonality was computed per sample as the square root of Simpson's diversity index over productive rearrangements. This immuneACCESS table, as held by TCRdb, lists in-frame sequences with V and J called but not all clones. Of the missing ones, under half trace to an unresolved V gene in checked studies; the others have no known cause. V and J calls and clone size are given by that table; D and trimming were obtained from the DNA. The table for this sample lists approximately 30,000 clones; approximately 87% of them were counted only once. Of the sample, approximately 16% is held by the ten largest clones.

The collaborating institutions used their own protocols to collect whole blood in K2EDTA tubes. For TCRbeta analysis, collaborators shipped samples as frozen whole blood, isolated PBMCs, or DNA extracted from either of those sample types. This clone was observed at least ten times. This clone's antigen is unknown. No clone much larger than this one lies a single base away; base qualities are absent. The CDR3, cysteine through phenylalanine, is 13 amino acids long. The entry retains the CDR3 DNA only, 39 bases that are in frame from base 1. Deletion took 0 bases off V and 5 bases off J, with a span of 8 bases between the germline ends. The CDR1 and CDR2 encoded by the germline V gene (reference sequence) are MNHEY and SMNVEV.

The sequenced sample consisted of peripheral blood. This receptor was taken from a man between 65 and 85 years old with active COVID-19. The sequence joins TRBV27 to TRBJ2-7; the D gene is possibly TRBD2, with 6 bases matching. The CDR3 protein is CASSLSRRDEQYF. The nucleotides are TGTGCCAGCAGTTTATCGAGGAGGGACGAGCAGTACTTC.